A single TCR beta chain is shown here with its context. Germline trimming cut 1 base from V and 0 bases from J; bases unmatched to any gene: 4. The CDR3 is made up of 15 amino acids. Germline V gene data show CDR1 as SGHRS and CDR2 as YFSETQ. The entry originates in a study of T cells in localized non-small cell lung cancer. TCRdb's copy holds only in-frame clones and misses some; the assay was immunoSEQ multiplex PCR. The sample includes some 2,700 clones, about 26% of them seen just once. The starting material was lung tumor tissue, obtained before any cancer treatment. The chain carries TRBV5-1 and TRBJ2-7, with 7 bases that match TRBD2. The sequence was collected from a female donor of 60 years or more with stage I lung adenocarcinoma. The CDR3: CASSLTAGLSYEQYF. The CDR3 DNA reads TGCGCCAGCAGCTTGACAGCGGGGCTCTCCTACGAGCAGTACTTC.